The T cell receptor (beta chain) under discussion was sequenced for a study of Ad26.COV2.S vaccination and SARS-CoV-2 variants. Treatment indicated: approximately 18 received Ad26.COV2.S at low or high dose, single or two shots; roughly 5 received placebo; per-sample allocation not given. Specimens were obtained on day 63 following the first vaccine or placebo injection. Clones were read by immunoSEQ multiplex PCR, and TCRdb kept only the in-frame ones, dropping some. The sample comprises about 400,000 clones, about nine tenths of which are singletons, and around 2% rests with the top ten. Trimming stripped 3 bases from V and 4 bases from J, with 4 bases between. The CDR3 spans 12 residues. The V gene's germline CDR1 is MDHEN and CDR2 SYDVKM.

The chain uses TRBV28 and TRBJ2-4; unclear D gene. Here the sequenced sample was peripheral blood, taken in a trial of Ad26.COV2.S vaccine versus placebo. This receptor was taken from a person between 18 and 60 years old who received the Ad26.COV2.S COVID-19 vaccine or a placebo. The CDR3 DNA reads TGTGCCAGCAGTTTCCAGAAAAACATTCAGTACTTC. The encoded protein is CASSFQKNIQYF.